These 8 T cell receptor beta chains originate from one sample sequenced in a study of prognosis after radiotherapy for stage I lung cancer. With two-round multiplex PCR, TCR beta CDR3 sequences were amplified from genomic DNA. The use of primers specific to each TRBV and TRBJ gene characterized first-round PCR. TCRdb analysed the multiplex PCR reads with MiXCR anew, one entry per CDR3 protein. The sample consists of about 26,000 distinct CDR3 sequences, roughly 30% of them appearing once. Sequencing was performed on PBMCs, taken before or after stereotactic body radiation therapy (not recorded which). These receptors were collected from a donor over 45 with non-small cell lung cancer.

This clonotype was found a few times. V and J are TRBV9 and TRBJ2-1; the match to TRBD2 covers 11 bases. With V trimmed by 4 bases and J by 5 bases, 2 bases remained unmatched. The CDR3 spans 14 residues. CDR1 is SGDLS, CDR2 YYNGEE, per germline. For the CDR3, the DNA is TGTGCCAGCAGCCTAGCGGGAGGCAACAATGAGCAGTTCTTC. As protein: CASSLAGGNNEQFF. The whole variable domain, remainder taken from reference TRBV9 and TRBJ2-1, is DSGVTQTPKHLITATGQRVTLRCSPRSGDLSVYWYQQSLDQGLQFLIQYYNGEERAKGNILERFSAQQFPDLHSELNLSSLELGDSALYFCASSLAGGNNEQFFGPGTRLTVL.

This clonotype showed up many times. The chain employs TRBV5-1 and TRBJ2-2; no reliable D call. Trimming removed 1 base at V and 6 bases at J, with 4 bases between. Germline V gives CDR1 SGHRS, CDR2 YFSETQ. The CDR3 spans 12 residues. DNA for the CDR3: TGCGCCAGCAGCTTGCGCCCCGGGGAGCTGTTTTTT. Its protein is CASSLRPGELFF.

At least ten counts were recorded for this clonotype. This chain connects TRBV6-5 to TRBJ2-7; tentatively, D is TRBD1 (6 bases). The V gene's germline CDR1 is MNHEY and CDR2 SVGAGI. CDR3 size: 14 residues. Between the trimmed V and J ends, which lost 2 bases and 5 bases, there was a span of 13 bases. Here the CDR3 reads CASSYGQGTNEQYF. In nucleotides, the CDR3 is TGTGCCAGCAGTTACGGGCAGGGGACGAACGAGCAGTACTTC.

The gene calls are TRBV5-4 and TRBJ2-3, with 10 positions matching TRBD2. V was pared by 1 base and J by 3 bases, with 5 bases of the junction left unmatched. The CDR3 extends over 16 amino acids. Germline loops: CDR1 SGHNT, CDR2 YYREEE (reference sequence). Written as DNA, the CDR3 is TGTGCCAGCAGCTTGACTAGCGGGATCAATACAGATACGCAGTATTTT. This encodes CASSLTSGINTDTQYF.

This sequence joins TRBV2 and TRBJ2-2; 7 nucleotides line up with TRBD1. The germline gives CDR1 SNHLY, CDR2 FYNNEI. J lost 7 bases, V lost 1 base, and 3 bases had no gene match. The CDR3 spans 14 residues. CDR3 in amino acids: CASSEEGAIGELFF. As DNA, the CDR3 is TGTGCCAGCAGTGAAGAGGGGGCAATCGGGGAGCTGTTTTTT.

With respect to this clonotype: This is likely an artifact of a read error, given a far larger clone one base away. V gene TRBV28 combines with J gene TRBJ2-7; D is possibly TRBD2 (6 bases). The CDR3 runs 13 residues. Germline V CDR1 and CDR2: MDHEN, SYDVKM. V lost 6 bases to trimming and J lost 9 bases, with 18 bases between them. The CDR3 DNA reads TGTGCCAGCAGCCCAAGACTAGAACGGGGGCAGTACTTC. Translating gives CASSPRLERGQYF.

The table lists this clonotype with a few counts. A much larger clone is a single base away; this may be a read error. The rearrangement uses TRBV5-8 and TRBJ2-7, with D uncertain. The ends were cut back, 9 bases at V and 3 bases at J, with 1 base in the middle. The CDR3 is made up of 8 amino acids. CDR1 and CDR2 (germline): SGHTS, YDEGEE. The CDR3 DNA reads TGTGCCATCTACGAGCAGTACTTC. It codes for CAIYEQYF.

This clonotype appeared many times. The CDR3 protein is CASSIDRVAYGYTF. CDR3 bases: TGTGCCAGCAGTATAGACAGGGTAGCCTATGGCTACACCTTC. The chain is built from TRBV12-3 or TRBV12-4 and TRBJ1-2, with 7 bases lining up with TRBD1. This CDR3 is 14 amino acids long. V shed 5 bases, J shed 4 bases, and the junction held 7 bases outside the gene matches.